These 18 T cell receptor beta chains originate from one sample sequenced in a study of T cell changes during pregnancy in multiple sclerosis. Libraries were prepared by immunoSEQ multiplex PCR; TCRdb keeps only in-frame clonotypes and omits some of them. Of fewer than 45,000 clones detected, 90% to 95% appear once; the ten largest clones hold approximately 0.44%. The sample consisted of CD4+ T cells from peripheral blood mononuclear cells, taken in the second trimester of pregnancy. The receptors shown here come from a female donor in good health, enrolled as a control in a pregnancy study.

The CDR3 DNA follows: TGTGCCTGGAGTGTACATGGTCTCCAGTACTTC. Translating it yields CAWSVHGLQYF. The chain recombines TRBV30 with TRBJ2-7; no reliable D call. In germline, CDR1 is GTSNPN, CDR2 SVGIG (reference sequence). V was shortened by 0 bases and J by 10 bases, with 10 bases between the two germline ends. The CDR3 has 11 residues.

The chain joins TRBV5-4 to TRBJ2-5; D is undetermined. V was clipped by 6 bases and J by 4 bases, with 13 bases between them. Germline-derived CDR1 and CDR2 are SGHNT and YYREEE (reference sequence). The CDR3 is 13 amino acids. The CDR3 bases are TGTGCCAGCAACTCCCAGTCGGGAGAGACCCAGTACTTC. This gives the protein CASNSQSGETQYF. Looking up the rest from reference TRBV5-4 and TRBJ2-5 gives the full variable domain: ETGVTQSPTHLIKTRGQQVTLRCSSQSGHNTVSWYQQALGQGPQFIFQYYREEENGRGNFPPRFSGLQFPNYSSELNVNALELDDSALYLCASNSQSGETQYFGPGTRLLVL.

The chain is built from TRBV15 and TRBJ2-1; TRBD2 matches 11 bases. V trimming: 6 bases; J trimming: 5 bases; junction bases outside the gene matches: 6. Germline V CDR1 and CDR2: LNHNV, YYDKDF (reference sequence). This CDR3 is 15 amino acids long. As DNA, the CDR3 is TGTGCCACCAGGGCGACTAGCGGGGTAAACAATGAGCAGTTCTTC. Its protein product is CATRATSGVNNEQFF.

The rearrangement uses TRBV7-2 and TRBJ2-7, with unresolved D. The CDR3 spans 16 residues. V lost 1 base and J lost 5, with 18 bases in between. CDR1 and CDR2 from the germline V gene are SGHTA and FQGNSA. Here the CDR3 reads CASSLVPPRLLDEQYF. In DNA, the CDR3 is TGTGCCAGCAGCTTAGTTCCCCCGAGGCTCTTGGACGAGCAGTACTTC.

The chain combines TRBV2 with TRBJ1-5, with D unresolved. The CDR3 is 14 residues long. Per germline, CDR1 SNHLY and CDR2 FYNNEI. The V and J ends lost 2 bases and 2 bases respectively, with 7 bases between them. DNA of the CDR3: TGTGCCAGCAGTGAAATTTCTGGCAATCAGCCCCAGCATTTT. Protein sequence: CASSEISGNQPQHF.

V and J are TRBV9 and TRBJ2-3; TRBD2 aligns across 11 bases. Trimming at V came to 1 base and at J to 0 bases, leaving 4 bases not matched to a gene. The CDR3 has 17 residues. CDR1 is SGDLS, CDR2 YYNGEE, per germline. CDR3 DNA sequence: TGTGCCAGCAGCGTATTAGCGGGGGGGCGTAGCACAGATACGCAGTATTTT. Protein: CASSVLAGGRSTDTQYF.

The J gene is TRBJ1-1, the V gene TRBV25-1, with 11 bases aligning to TRBD1. Per germline, CDR1 MGHDK and CDR2 SYGVNS. The V segment lost 6 bases and the J segment 3 bases; nucleotides outside the gene matches: 3. The CDR3 loop spans 14 amino acids. As DNA, the CDR3 is TGTGCCAGCAGAGGGACAGGGGGGCACACTGAAGCTTTCTTT. Protein: CASRGTGGHTEAFF.

The CDR3 loop is CASTGLDRGNQPQHF. CDR3 DNA sequence: TGTGCCAGCACCGGACTGGACAGGGGGAATCAGCCCCAGCATTTT. This chain links TRBV6-6 with TRBJ1-5, with 10 bases that match TRBD1. V lost 7 bases and J lost 4; bases outside the gene matches: 7. This CDR3 region has 15 residues. Germline CDR1 MNHNY, CDR2 SVGAGI (reference sequence).

The V and J genes are TRBV5-1 and TRBJ2-3, with 9 nucleotides matching TRBD2. Germline CDR1 SGHRS, CDR2 YFSETQ. There are 16 residues in the CDR3. V dropped 4 bases and J dropped 3; count of bases not matched to a gene: 9. As DNA, the CDR3 is TGCGCCAGCAGCCCAGGTAGGGGACTAGCAACAGATACGCAGTATTTT. Its translation is CASSPGRGLATDTQYF.

This chain joins TRBV7-5 and TRBJ2-7; TRBD1, the table's D call, lacks a check against the DNA. TRBV7-5 counts as a pseudogene. The CDR3 has 15 amino acids. The CDR3, as DNA: TGTGCCAGAAGCTTAGGGGTCAGGGTCCCTATCGAGCAGTACTTC. Protein: CARSLGVRVPIEQYF.

The V gene is TRBV6-6, the J gene TRBJ1-3; possibly TRBD1 for D (5 bases). CDR1 is MNHNY and CDR2 is SVGAGI in the germline V gene (reference sequence). The germline V and J ends were trimmed by 8 bases and 2 bases, with 13 bases remaining between them. This CDR3 is built from 14 residues. CDR3 DNA sequence: TGTGCCAGCTCTCTAGGGGTAACTGGAAACACCATATATTTT. This encodes CASSLGVTGNTIYF.

This clone was seen once. The chain combines TRBV19 with TRBJ2-7; TRBD1 matches 9 bases. Germline-derived CDR1 and CDR2 are LNHDA and SQIVND (reference sequence). V was clipped by 5 bases and J by 6 bases; unmatched bases: 8. CDR3 size: 14 residues. CDR3 in amino acids: CASSLGQGRSEQYF. The CDR3 DNA is TGTGCCAGTAGTTTAGGACAGGGGAGGTCCGAGCAGTACTTC. Complete variable domain (other parts from reference TRBV19 and TRBJ2-7): DGGITQSPKYLFRKEGQNVTLSCEQNLNHDAMYWYRQDPGQGLRLIYYSQIVNDFQKGDIAEGYSVSREKKESFPLTVTSAQKNPTAFYLCASSLGQGRSEQYFGPGTRLTVT.

V usage is TRBV11-3 and J usage is TRBJ2-1, with D perhaps matching TRBD2 (6 bases). The CDR3 totals 15 residues. Germline V gene sequence: CDR1 SGHNT, CDR2 YENEEA. Trimming shortened V by 1 base and J by 10 bases, and 17 bases separated the two germline ends. The DNA for the CDR3 is TGTGCCAGCAGCTTAGGACCCGGTGGCGGGATGGAGCAGTTCTTC. Translated, it gives CASSLGPGGGMEQFF.

The V call is TRBV5-1, the J call TRBJ2-6; TRBD1 aligns across 8 bases. V was pared by 0 bases and J by 0 bases, with 2 bases of the junction left unmatched. Germline V gene sequence: CDR1 SGHRS, CDR2 YFSETQ. The CDR3 is 17 amino acids. CDR3 region: CASSLGQGSSGANVLTF. CDR3 bases: TGCGCCAGCAGCTTGGGACAGGGGAGCTCTGGGGCCAACGTCCTGACTTTC.

The gene calls are TRBV9 and TRBJ1-3; D unclear. Trimming removed 7 bases at V and 0 bases at J, with 5 bases between. Germline CDR1 and CDR2: SGDLS and YYNGEE. The CDR3 has 12 residues. Here the CDR3 DNA reads TGTGCCAGCTCCGGCTCTGGAAACACCATATATTTT. This encodes CASSGSGNTIYF.

The chain recombines TRBV7-9 with TRBJ1-4; D unclear. V lost 1 base and J lost 6, with 12 bases in between. CDR1 is SEHNR and CDR2 is FQNEAQ in the germline V gene (reference sequence). The CDR3 totals 15 residues. The CDR3 is CASSLDLVGDEKLFF. The DNA for the CDR3 is TGTGCCAGCAGCTTAGACTTGGTCGGTGATGAAAAACTGTTTTTT.

This chain joins TRBV11-3 and TRBJ2-1; a possible D gene is TRBD1 (6 bases). There are 14 residues in the CDR3. The germline gives CDR1 SGHNT, CDR2 YENEEA. V lost 3 bases and J 0 bases, leaving 6 bases between the germline ends. The CDR3 region has the DNA TGTGCCAGCAGCTTGGACAGCTCCTACAATGAGCAGTTCTTC. This codes for CASSLDSSYNEQFF.

This rearrangement joins TRBV7-9 to TRBJ1-5, with unresolved D. Trimming pared 5 bases from V and 3 bases from J, leaving 23 bases between. Germline-derived CDR1 and CDR2 are SEHNR and FQNEAQ (reference sequence). CDR3 length: 18 residues. The CDR3, as DNA: TGTGCCAGCAGCCCCTCGGGAGGGAACACCCGAGTCAATCAGCCCCAGCATTTT. Translated: CASSPSGGNTRVNQPQHF.